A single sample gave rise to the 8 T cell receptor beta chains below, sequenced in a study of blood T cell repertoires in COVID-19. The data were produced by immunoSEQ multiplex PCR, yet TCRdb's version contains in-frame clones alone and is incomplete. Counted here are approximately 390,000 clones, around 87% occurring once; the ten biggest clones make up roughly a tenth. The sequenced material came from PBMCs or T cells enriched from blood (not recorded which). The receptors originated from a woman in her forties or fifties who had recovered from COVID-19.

CDR3 coding DNA: TGTGCCTGGAGTGTGGGTGGGGGCAGGGAGCCCCAGCATTTT. It translates to CAWSVGGGREPQHF. This chain joins TRBV30 and TRBJ1-5; D is perhaps TRBD1 (6 bases). This CDR3 comprises 14 residues. Trimming removed 0 bases at V and 8 bases at J, with 14 bases between. Per germline, CDR1 GTSNPN and CDR2 SVGIG (reference sequence).

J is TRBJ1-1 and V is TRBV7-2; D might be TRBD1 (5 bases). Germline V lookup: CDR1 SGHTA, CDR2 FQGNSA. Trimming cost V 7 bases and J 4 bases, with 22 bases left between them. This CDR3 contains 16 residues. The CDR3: CASTQLSGPGGTEAFF. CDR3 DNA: TGTGCCAGCACCCAACTCTCGGGACCCGGGGGCACTGAAGCTTTCTTT.

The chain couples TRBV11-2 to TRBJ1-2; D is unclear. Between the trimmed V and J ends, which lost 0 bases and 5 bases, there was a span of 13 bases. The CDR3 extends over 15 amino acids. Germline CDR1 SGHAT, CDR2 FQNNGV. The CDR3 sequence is CASSLDTGSRYGYTF. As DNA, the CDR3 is TGTGCCAGCAGCTTAGATACGGGGAGTCGGTATGGCTACACCTTC.

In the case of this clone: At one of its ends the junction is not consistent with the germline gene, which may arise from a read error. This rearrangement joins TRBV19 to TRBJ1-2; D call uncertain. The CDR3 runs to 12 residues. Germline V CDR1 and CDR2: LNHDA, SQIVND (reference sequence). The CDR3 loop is CASSDRDYGSTF. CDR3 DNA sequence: TGTGCCAGCAGCGACCGAGACTATGGCTCCACCTTC.

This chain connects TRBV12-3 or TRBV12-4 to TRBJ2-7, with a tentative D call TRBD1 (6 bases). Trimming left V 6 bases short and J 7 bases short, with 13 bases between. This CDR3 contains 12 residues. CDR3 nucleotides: TGTGCCAGCAGCTCAGGGGTTATGGAGCAGTACTTC. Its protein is CASSSGVMEQYF.

CDR3 sequence (DNA): TGTGCCAGCGCACAGGGGGCAGACACTGAAGCTTTCTTT. It codes for CASAQGADTEAFF. This chain connects TRBV11-3 to TRBJ1-1; 9 bases are a match to TRBD1. Germline CDR1 reads SGHNT; CDR2 reads YENEEA. Trimming removed 8 bases from V and 3 bases from J; junction bases left unmatched: 4. CDR3 length: 13 residues.

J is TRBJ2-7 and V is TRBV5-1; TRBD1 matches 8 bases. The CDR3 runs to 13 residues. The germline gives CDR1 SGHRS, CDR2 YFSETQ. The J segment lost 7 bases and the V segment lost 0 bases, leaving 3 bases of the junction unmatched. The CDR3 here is CASSLEQGGEQYF. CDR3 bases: TGCGCCAGCAGCTTGGAACAGGGGGGAGAGCAGTACTTC.

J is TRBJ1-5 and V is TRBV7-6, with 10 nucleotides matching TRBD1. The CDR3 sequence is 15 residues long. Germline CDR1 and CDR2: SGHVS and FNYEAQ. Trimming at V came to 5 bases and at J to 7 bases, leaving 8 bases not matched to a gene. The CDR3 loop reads CASSQGTGVEQPQHF. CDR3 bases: TGTGCCAGCAGCCAAGGGACAGGGGTTGAGCAGCCCCAGCATTTT.